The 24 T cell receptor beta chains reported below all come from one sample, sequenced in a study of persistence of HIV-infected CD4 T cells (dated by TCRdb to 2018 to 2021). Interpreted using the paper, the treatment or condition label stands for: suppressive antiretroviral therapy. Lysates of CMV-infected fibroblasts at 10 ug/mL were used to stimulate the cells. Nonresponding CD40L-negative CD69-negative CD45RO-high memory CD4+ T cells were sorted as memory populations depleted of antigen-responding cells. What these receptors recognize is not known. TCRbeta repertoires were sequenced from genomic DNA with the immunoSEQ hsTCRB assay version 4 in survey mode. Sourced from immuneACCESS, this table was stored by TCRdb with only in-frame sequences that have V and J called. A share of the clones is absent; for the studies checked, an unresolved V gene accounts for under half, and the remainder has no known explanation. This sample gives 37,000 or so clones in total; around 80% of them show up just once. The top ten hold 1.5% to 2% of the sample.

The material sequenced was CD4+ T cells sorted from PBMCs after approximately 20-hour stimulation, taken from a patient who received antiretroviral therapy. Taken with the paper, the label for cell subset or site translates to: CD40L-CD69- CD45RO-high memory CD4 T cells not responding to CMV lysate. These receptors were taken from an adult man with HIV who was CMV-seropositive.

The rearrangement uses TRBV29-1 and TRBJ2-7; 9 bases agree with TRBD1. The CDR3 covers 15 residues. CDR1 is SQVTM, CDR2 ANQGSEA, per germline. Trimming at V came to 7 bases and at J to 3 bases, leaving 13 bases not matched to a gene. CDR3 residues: CSAKGTGTGFYEQYF. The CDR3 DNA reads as TGCAGCGCTAAGGGGACCGGGACAGGGTTCTACGAGCAGTACTTC.

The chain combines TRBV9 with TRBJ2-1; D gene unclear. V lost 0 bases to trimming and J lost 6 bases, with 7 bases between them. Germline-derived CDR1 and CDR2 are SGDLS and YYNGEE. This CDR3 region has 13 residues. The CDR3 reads CASSVDVRNEQFF. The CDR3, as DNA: TGTGCCAGCAGCGTAGACGTTCGCAATGAGCAGTTCTTC. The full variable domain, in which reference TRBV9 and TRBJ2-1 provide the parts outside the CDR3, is DSGVTQTPKHLITATGQRVTLRCSPRSGDLSVYWYQQSLDQGLQFLIQYYNGEERAKGNILERFSAQQFPDLHSELNLSSLELGDSALYFCASSVDVRNEQFFGPGTRLTVL.

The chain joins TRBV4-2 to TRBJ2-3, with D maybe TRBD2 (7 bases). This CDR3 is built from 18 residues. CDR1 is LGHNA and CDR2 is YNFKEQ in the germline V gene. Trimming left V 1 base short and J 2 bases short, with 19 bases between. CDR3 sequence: CASSQVTGGRPYTDTQYF. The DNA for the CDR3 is TGTGCCAGCAGCCAAGTCACGGGGGGCCGTCCATACACAGATACGCAGTATTTT.

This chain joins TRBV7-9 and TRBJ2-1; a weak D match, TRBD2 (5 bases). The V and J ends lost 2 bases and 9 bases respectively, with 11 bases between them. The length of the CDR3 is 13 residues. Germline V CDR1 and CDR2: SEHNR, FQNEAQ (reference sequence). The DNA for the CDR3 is TGTGCCAGCAGCTTATCGGAGGCCGGTGAGCAGTTCTTC. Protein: CASSLSEAGEQFF.

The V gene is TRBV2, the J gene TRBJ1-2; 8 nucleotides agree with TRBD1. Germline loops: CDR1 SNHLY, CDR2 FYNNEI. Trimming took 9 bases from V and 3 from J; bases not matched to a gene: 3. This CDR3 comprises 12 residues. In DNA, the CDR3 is TGTGCCAGGGGACAGGTCGACTATGGCTACACCTTC. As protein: CARGQVDYGYTF.

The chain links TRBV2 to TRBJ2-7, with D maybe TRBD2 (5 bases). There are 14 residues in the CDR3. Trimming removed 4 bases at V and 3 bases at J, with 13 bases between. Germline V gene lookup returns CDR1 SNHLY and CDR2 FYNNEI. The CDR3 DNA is TGTGCCAGCAGTGCTGGACTGAACTACTACGAGCAGTACTTC. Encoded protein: CASSAGLNYYEQYF.

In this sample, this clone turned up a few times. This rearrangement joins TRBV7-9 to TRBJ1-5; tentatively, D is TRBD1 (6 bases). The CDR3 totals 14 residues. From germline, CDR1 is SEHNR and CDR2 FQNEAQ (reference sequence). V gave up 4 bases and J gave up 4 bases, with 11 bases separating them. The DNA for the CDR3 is TGTGCCAGCAGCTCCCAGGGGAGGAATCAGCCCCAGCATTTT. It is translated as CASSSQGRNQPQHF.

CDR3: CATSPRRDLSSGANVLTF. The DNA for the CDR3 is TGTGCCACCAGCCCCAGGAGGGACCTTAGCTCTGGGGCCAACGTCCTGACTTTC. The chain has TRBV15 and TRBJ2-6, with D possibly TRBD2 on 6 matching bases. Trimming removed 5 bases from V and 0 bases from J, with 17 bases in between. Germline CDR1 and CDR2: LNHNV and YYDKDF (reference sequence). This CDR3 spans 18 amino acids.

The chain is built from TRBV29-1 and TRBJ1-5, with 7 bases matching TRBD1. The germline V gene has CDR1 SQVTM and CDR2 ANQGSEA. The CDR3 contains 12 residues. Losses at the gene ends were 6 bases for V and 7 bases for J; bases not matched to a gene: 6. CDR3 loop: CSVTGEGQPQHF. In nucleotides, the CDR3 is TGCAGCGTCACAGGGGAAGGCCAGCCCCAGCATTTT.

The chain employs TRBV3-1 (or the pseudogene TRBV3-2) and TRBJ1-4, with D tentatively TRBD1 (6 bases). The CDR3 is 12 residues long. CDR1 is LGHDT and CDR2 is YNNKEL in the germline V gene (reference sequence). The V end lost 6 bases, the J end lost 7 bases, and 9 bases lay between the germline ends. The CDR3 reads CASRQGSEKLFF. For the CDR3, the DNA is TGTGCCAGCAGACAGGGAAGTGAAAAACTGTTTTTT.

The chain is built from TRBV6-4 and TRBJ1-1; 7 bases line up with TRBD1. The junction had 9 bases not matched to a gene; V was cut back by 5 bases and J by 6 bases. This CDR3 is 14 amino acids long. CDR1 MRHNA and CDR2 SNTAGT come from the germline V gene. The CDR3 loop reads CASSPRQGSSEAFF. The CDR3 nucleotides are TGTGCCAGCAGTCCTAGACAGGGTAGCTCTGAAGCTTTCTTT.

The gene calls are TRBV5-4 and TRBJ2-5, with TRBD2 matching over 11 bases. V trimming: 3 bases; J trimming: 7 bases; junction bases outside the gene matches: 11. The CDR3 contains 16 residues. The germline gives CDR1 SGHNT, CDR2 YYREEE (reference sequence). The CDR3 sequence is CASSSRLAGKGGTQYF. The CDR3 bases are TGTGCCAGCAGCTCTCGACTAGCGGGGAAGGGGGGGACCCAGTACTTC.

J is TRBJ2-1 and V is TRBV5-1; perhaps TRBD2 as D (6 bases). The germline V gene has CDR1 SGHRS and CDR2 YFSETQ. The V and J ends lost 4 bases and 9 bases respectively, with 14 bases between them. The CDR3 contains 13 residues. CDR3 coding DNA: TGCGCCAGCAGCGTGACTAGGACCGGTGAGCAGTTCTTC. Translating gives CASSVTRTGEQFF.

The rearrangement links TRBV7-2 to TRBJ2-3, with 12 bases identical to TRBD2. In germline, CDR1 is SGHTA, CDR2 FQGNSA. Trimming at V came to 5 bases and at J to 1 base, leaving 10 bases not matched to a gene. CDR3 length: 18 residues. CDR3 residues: CASSRTTRLAGGTDTQYF. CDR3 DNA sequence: TGTGCCAGCAGCCGGACAACTCGACTAGCGGGGGGCACAGATACGCAGTATTTT.

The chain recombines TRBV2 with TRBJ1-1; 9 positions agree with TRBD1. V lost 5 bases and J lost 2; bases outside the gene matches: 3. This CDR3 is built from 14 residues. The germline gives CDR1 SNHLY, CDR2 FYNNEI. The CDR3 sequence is CASSWGQGNTEAFF. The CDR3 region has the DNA TGTGCCAGCAGTTGGGGACAGGGAAACACTGAAGCTTTCTTT.

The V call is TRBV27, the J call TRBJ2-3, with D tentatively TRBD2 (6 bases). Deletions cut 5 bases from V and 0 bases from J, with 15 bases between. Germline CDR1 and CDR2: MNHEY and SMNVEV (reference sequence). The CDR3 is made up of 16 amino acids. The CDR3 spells CASSPLGLSSTDTQYF. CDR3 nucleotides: TGTGCCAGCAGTCCATTGGGACTGTCGAGCACAGATACGCAGTATTTT.

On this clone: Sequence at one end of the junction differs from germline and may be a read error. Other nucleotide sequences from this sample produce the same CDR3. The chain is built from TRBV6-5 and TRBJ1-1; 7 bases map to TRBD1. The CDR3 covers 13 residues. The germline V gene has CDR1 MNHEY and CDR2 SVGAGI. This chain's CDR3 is CASSYYRGTEAFF. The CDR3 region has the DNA TGCGCCAGCAGTTACTACAGGGGAACTGAAGCTTTCTTT.

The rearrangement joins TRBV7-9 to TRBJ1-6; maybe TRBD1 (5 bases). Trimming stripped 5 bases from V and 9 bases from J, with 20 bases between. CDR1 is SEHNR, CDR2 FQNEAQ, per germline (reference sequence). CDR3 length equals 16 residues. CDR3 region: CASSAPTQGLTSPLHF. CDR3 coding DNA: TGTGCCAGCAGCGCCCCGACGCAGGGTTTAACTTCACCCCTCCACTTT.

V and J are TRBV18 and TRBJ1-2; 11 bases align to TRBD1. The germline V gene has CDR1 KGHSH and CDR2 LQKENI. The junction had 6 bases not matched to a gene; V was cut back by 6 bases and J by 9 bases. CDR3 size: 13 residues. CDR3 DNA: TGTGCCAGCTCGCTCGGGACAGGGGGAAGCTACACCTTC. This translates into CASSLGTGGSYTF.

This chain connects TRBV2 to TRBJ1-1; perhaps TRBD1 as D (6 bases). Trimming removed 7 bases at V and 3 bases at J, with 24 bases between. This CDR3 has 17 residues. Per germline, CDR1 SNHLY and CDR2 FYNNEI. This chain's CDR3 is CASIRTALTTGDTEAFF. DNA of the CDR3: TGTGCCAGCATTCGGACAGCCCTTACTACCGGGGACACTGAAGCTTTCTTT. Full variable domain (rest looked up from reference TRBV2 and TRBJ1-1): EPEVTQTPSHQVTQMGQEVILRCVPISNHLYFYWYRQILGQKVEFLVSFYNNEISEKSEIFDDQFSVERPDGSNFTLKIRSTKLEDSAMYFCASIRTALTTGDTEAFFGQGTRLTVV.

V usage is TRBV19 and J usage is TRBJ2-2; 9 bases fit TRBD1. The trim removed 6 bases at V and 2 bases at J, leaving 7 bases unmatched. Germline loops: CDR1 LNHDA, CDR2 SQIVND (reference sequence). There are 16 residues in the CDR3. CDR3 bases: TGTGCCAGTAGCCGAATGGGACAGGGAAACACCGGGGAGCTGTTTTTT. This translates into CASSRMGQGNTGELFF.

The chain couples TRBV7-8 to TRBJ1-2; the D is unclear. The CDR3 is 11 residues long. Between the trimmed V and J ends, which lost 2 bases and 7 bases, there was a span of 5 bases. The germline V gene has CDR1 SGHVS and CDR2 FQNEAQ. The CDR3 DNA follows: TGTGCCAGCAGCTTATCAGGTGGCTACACCTTC. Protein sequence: CASSLSGGYTF.

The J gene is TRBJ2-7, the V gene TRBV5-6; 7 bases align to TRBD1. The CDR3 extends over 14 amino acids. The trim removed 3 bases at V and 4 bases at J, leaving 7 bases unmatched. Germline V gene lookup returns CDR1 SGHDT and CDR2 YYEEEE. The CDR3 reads CASSSTGEGYEQYF. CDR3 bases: TGTGCCAGCAGCTCAACAGGGGAAGGTTACGAGCAGTACTTC.

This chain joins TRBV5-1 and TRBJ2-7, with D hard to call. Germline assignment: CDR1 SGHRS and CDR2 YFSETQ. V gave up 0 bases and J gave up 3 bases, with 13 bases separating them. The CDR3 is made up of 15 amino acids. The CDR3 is CASSLASTVNYEQYF. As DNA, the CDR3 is TGCGCCAGCAGCTTGGCCAGCACAGTCAACTACGAGCAGTACTTC.